This TCR beta chain was profiled in a study of Ad26.COV2.S vaccination and SARS-CoV-2 variants. Overall study context: Once or twice, 56 days apart, Ad26.COV2.S was delivered intramuscularly.

Study-wide findings and caveats: Relative to placebo recipients, vaccine recipients exhibited elevated spike-specific TCR breadth. Vaccinated and placebo-treated recipients had similar non-spike TCR breadth.

Germline CDR1 MGHRA, CDR2 YSYEKL. The V gene lost 4 bases and the J gene lost 8 bases, with 14 bases spanning the gap. The CDR3 is made up of 14 amino acids. Assay: immunoSEQ multiplex PCR; the TCRdb copy retains only in-frame clones and omits some. The sample gives 350,000 to 500,000 clones, roughly 89% of which show up once; around 2.6% is in the top ten. As regards this clone: What it recognizes is unknown.

This sample's treatment: some 20 received Ad26.COV2.S at low or high dose, single or two shots; 5 received placebo; per-sample allocation not given. Each sample was drawn 63 days after the first injection (of vaccine or placebo). The receptor was derived from a person between 18 and 60 years old who received the Ad26.COV2.S COVID-19 vaccine or a placebo. This chain links TRBV4-1 with TRBJ1-4; D ambiguous. The material sequenced was peripheral blood, taken in a trial of Ad26.COV2.S vaccine versus placebo. CDR3 sequence: CASSLLALGEKLFF. DNA of the CDR3: TGCGCCAGCAGCCTCCTCGCGTTGGGCGAAAAACTGTTTTTT.